The text below deals with one T cell receptor beta chain. Only in-frame clones appear in the TCRdb table, and some are missing; sequencing was by immunoSEQ multiplex PCR. The data hold 90,000 to 120,000 clones, with 88% observed a single time. This specimen belongs to a study of blood T cell repertoires in COVID-19. The TCR originated in a woman aged 55-70 years with acute or convalescent COVID-19. The sequencing sample was made of peripheral blood.

The CDR3: CASSLVAGVPDTQYF. CDR3 bases: TGTGCCAGCAGCTTGGTTGCGGGAGTACCAGATACGCAGTATTTT. V is TRBV5-4 and J is TRBJ2-3, with 7 bases aligning to TRBD2. V was clipped by 0 bases and J by 4 bases; unmatched bases: 5. The CDR3 runs 15 residues. Germline V gene lookup returns CDR1 SGHNT and CDR2 YYREEE (reference sequence).